These 28 T cell receptor beta chains were all obtained from the same sample, sequenced in a study of T cell repertoires in cytomegalovirus infection (dated by TCRdb to about 2019). Instrument used: Illumina HiSeq 1500. TCRdb redid the processing of the public reads, applying fastp at Q25 and MiXCR, and retained in-frame beta chains. Each record represents a unique CDR3 protein, reported with the most common genes and DNA among its rows. This sample holds approximately 750,000 distinct CDR3 sequences; about 40% were observed only once. The ten largest clones capture around 3% of the sample. The source material was PBMCs. These receptors all stem from a human donor in good health (CMV status not recorded). Some clones in this sample may be carry-over from other donors' samples.

A remark on this clonotype: The junction differs from germline at one of its ends, possibly a read error. The rearrangement uses TRBV6-1 and TRBJ2-5; 7 bases are shared with TRBD1. CDR3 length equals 15 residues. The germline gives CDR1 MNHNS, CDR2 SASEGT. Here the CDR3 reads CACSLIDRDQETQYF. CDR3 DNA sequence: TGTGCCTGCAGCCTCATTGACAGGGACCAAGAGACCCAGTACTTC.

On this clonotype: One base away lies a much larger clone, so this may be a sequencing read error. The rearrangement joins TRBV7-2 to TRBJ2-3; D ambiguous. This CDR3 has 13 amino acids. Trimming stripped 5 bases from V and 4 bases from J, with 10 bases between. From germline, CDR1 is SGHTA and CDR2 FQGNSA. The CDR3 DNA reads as TGTGCCAGCAGCCAACCTAGACCAGATACGCAGTATTTT. Translation: CASSQPRPDTQYF.

The V and J genes are TRBV20-1 and TRBJ2-3, with 8 bases that match TRBD1. CDR1 and CDR2 (germline): DFQATT, SNEGSKA (reference sequence). The CDR3 runs 14 residues. J gave up 3 bases and V 3 bases, and 5 bases lay outside the gene matches. CDR3 DNA sequence: TGCAGTGCTAGCAGGACAGGGATAACAGATACGCAGTATTTT. It codes for CSASRTGITDTQYF.

About this clonotype: Being one base from a much bigger clone, this may be a read error. DNA of the CDR3: TGTGCCAGCAGTTTGAACGAACCCCAGAGGGAGCAGTACTTC. Its protein is CASSLNEPQREQYF. The chain uses TRBV28 and TRBJ2-7; D uncertain. The V gene's germline CDR1 is MDHEN and CDR2 SYDVKM. V was trimmed by 3 bases and J by 7 bases, leaving 16 bases between them. The CDR3 loop spans 14 amino acids.

This sequence joins TRBV20-1 and TRBJ1-2; D is unclear. Per germline, CDR1 DFQATT and CDR2 SNEGSKA (reference sequence). Trimming removed 3 bases at V and 9 bases at J, with 11 bases between. The CDR3 runs to 11 residues. The CDR3 loop reads CSASSGGRYTF. CDR3 bases: TGCAGTGCTAGTTCCGGCGGACGCTACACCTTC.

In its sample, this clonotype was seen once. The J gene is TRBJ1-1, the V gene TRBV6-7; 8 bases are a match to TRBD1. TRBV6-7 is flagged as an ORF with uncertain function. The CDR3 totals 17 residues. With V trimmed by 2 bases and J by 6 bases, 14 bases remained unmatched. The CDR3 spells CASSYKRTGRGVAEAFF. The CDR3 DNA sequence: TGTGCCAGCAGTTACAAGCGGACAGGGCGCGGGGTCGCTGAAGCTTTCTTT.

This clonotype was seen only a few times. The V call is TRBV6-1, the J call TRBJ1-5; 7 positions match TRBD1. Germline values: CDR1 MNHNS, CDR2 SASEGT. V trimming: 6 bases; J trimming: 6 bases; junction bases outside the gene matches: 8. There are 14 residues in the CDR3. CDR3 bases: TGTGCCAGCAGACTCGACAGGGCCGGTCAGCCCCAGCATTTT. It encodes CASRLDRAGQPQHF.

The chain carries TRBV10-3 and TRBJ1-2; D remains unclear. The V gene's germline CDR1 is ENHRY and CDR2 SYGVKD. Trimming pared 7 bases from V and 0 bases from J, leaving 9 bases between. This CDR3 region has 13 residues. Here the CDR3 DNA reads TGTGCCATCACCCAGACGGCTAACTATGGCTACACCTTC. Protein: CAITQTANYGYTF.

Concerning this clonotype: It may be a read error: a sequence one base away is much more abundant. The chain joins TRBV12-3 or TRBV12-4 to TRBJ1-5, with 7 nucleotides matching TRBD1. V shed 3 bases and J 3 bases; nucleotides not matched to a gene: 14. CDR3 length equals 18 residues. The DNA of the CDR3 is TGTGCCAGCAGTTTTCGTACCAGGTACAGGGGCCCCAATCAGCCCCAGCATTTT. The encoded protein is CASSFRTRYRGPNQPQHF.

This clonotype turned up a few times. The CDR3 bases are TGTGCCAGCAGTTTAAGTGGGGTCGGTGCCGGGGAGCTGTTTTTT. Translated: CASSLSGVGAGELFF. The chain uses TRBV28 and TRBJ2-2; unclear D gene. Germline-derived CDR1 and CDR2 are MDHEN and SYDVKM. The V end was cut by 2 bases, the J end by 6 bases, with 13 bases between. The CDR3 has 15 residues. Supplemented by reference TRBV28 and TRBJ2-2, the full variable domain reads DVKVTQSSRYLVKRTGEKVFLECVQDMDHENMFWYRQDPGLGLRLIYFSYDVKMKEKGDIPEGYSVSREKKERFSLILESASTNQTSMYLCASSLSGVGAGELFFGEGSRLTVL.

This clonotype was seen at least ten times. An end of the junction differs from the germline gene, which may be a read error. The CDR3 DNA sequence: TGTGCCAGCAGGTTAGGGGTGAACAATGAGCAGTTCTTC. This encodes CASRLGVNNEQFF. This rearrangement joins TRBV7-2 to TRBJ2-1, with a weak D call TRBD1 (5 bases). Germline CDR1 reads SGHTA; CDR2 reads FQGNSA. This CDR3 is 13 amino acids long.

This clonotype was seen a handful of times. The chain combines TRBV7-2 with TRBJ2-7; D is perhaps TRBD2 (6 bases). Germline V gene data show CDR1 as SGHTA and CDR2 as FQGNSA. V was pared by 0 bases and J by 2 bases, with 17 bases between. This CDR3 contains 17 residues. DNA of the CDR3: TGTGCCAGCAGCTTAGCGGGAGGACCCTTCCCCACCTACGAGCAGTACTTC. Protein product: CASSLAGGPFPTYEQYF.

The chain employs TRBV6-6 and TRBJ1-3; no clear D. Germline CDR1 is MNHNY and CDR2 is SVGAGI (reference sequence). The V end was cut by 3 bases, the J end by 5 bases, with 5 bases between. This CDR3 region has 12 residues. In nucleotides, the CDR3 is TGTGCCAGCAGTTATTCTAGAAACACCATATATTTT. It yields the protein CASSYSRNTIYF.

This clonotype is a singleton in its sample. This sequence joins TRBV4-3 and TRBJ2-4; D might be TRBD2 (6 bases). The ends were cut back, 2 bases at V and 0 bases at J, with 14 bases in the middle. The CDR3 is made up of 17 amino acids. Germline V gene data show CDR1 as LGHNA and CDR2 as YSLEER. CDR3 amino acids: CASSQYGGALAKNIQYF. CDR3 sequence (DNA): TGCGCCAGCAGCCAATACGGCGGGGCTTTAGCCAAAAACATTCAGTACTTC.

This clonotype was counted a single time. The CDR3 DNA reads as TGTGCCAGCAGCTTGCCTACAGGGGGGCTTTCACCCCTCCACTTT. It is translated as CASSLPTGGLSPLHF. The rearrangement uses TRBV5-4 and TRBJ1-6, with 8 bases lining up with TRBD1. Germline V gene lookup returns CDR1 SGHNT and CDR2 YYREEE (reference sequence). This CDR3 contains 15 residues. Trimming cost V 1 base and J 9 bases; bases outside gene matches: 6.

The J gene is TRBJ1-4, the V gene TRBV28, with D unresolved. The germline V gene encodes CDR1 MDHEN and CDR2 SYDVKM. CDR3 size: 13 residues. Trimming shortened V by 9 bases and J by 8 bases, and 16 bases separated the two germline ends. The CDR3 DNA reads as TGTGCCAGTAGTATTGGACGTTTCGAAAAACTGTTTTTT. This gives the protein CASSIGRFEKLFF.

A remark on this clonotype: Since no conserved phenylalanine or tryptophan closes the CDR3, a read error is the likely cause. The chain has TRBV29-1 and TRBJ2-1, with D possibly being TRBD1 or TRBD2 (7 bases each). The CDR3 sequence is 14 residues long. The germline V gene has CDR1 SQVTM and CDR2 ANQGSEA. The V end lost 8 bases, the J end lost 7 bases, and 21 bases lay between the germline ends. The CDR3 DNA reads as TGCAGCTCATCTCAGGGGGGGGTATGGAATGAGCAGTTCTTA. It codes for CSSSQGGVWNEQFL.

This clonotype was observed many times. The V call is TRBV7-2, the J call TRBJ1-3, with 9 bases that match TRBD1. V trimming: 5 bases; J trimming: 2 bases; junction bases outside the gene matches: 4. Germline V CDR1 and CDR2: SGHTA, FQGNSA. The CDR3 contains 15 residues. DNA for the CDR3: TGTGCCAGCAGCCCCGGGACAGGGCCTGGAAACACCATATATTTT. Protein sequence: CASSPGTGPGNTIYF.

This clonotype was counted between two and nine times. The chain recombines TRBV28 with TRBJ1-2; D not certain. V lost 5 bases and J lost 8, with 18 bases in between. CDR1 and CDR2 (germline): MDHEN, SYDVKM. The CDR3 consists of 14 residues. The CDR3 protein is CASSPQAGYRGYTF. For the CDR3, the DNA is TGTGCCAGCAGTCCCCAAGCGGGGTATCGAGGCTACACCTTC.

The chain links TRBV27 to TRBJ2-1; 11 nucleotides align to TRBD1. This CDR3 comprises 14 residues. V was pared by 2 bases and J by 9 bases, with 3 bases of the junction left unmatched. Germline assignment: CDR1 MNHEY and CDR2 SMNVEV (reference sequence). The CDR3 nucleotides read TGTGCCAGCAGTTTACGGACAGGGGGCGGTGAGCAGTTCTTC. Its translation: CASSLRTGGGEQFF.

The genes are TRBV6-2 or TRBV6-3 and TRBJ2-7; unclear D gene. CDR3 size: 12 residues. V shed 2 bases and J shed 2 bases, with 4 bases lying between them. Germline loops: CDR1 MNHEY, CDR2 SVGEGT. CDR3 loop: CASSYDAYEQYF. The CDR3 nucleotides read TGTGCCAGCAGTTACGACGCCTACGAGCAGTACTTC.

The rearrangement joins TRBV7-6 to TRBJ2-5; D unclear. V dropped 2 bases and J dropped 1 base, with 11 bases sitting between them. The CDR3 covers 15 residues. The germline gives CDR1 SGHVS, CDR2 FNYEAQ. The CDR3: CASSLFTSAQETQYF. DNA for the CDR3: TGTGCCAGCAGCTTATTCACTTCGGCCCAAGAGACCCAGTACTTC.

The V and J genes are TRBV28 and TRBJ2-7, with TRBD2 matching over 9 bases. Germline CDR1 MDHEN, CDR2 SYDVKM. There are 17 residues in the CDR3. J gave up 0 bases and V 3 bases, and 9 bases lay outside the gene matches. In nucleotides, the CDR3 is TGTGCCAGCAGTTTGCTGACTAGCGGAGCAAGCTCCTACGAGCAGTACTTC. The encoded protein is CASSLLTSGASSYEQYF.

This sequence joins TRBV6-5 and TRBJ2-7; D remains unclear. Looked up from germline, CDR1 is MNHEY and CDR2 is SVGAGI. This CDR3 comprises 14 residues. V was trimmed by 6 bases and J by 11 bases, leaving 23 bases between them. The CDR3 sequence: CASRISGSSYDKYF. CDR3 DNA: TGTGCCAGCAGAATTTCGGGTTCCTCCTACGATAAGTACTTC.

V gene TRBV27 combines with J gene TRBJ1-6; D not certain. The V end lost 3 bases, the J end lost 8 bases, and 11 bases lay between the germline ends. Germline CDR1 reads MNHEY; CDR2 reads SMNVEV (reference sequence). CDR3 size: 14 residues. CDR3 sequence (DNA): TGTGCCAGCAGTTTTCGGGGTGGGCATTCACCCCTCCACTTT. This gives the protein CASSFRGGHSPLHF.

CDR3 coding DNA: TGCGCCAGCAGCTTGAGACTAGCGGGGATGTACGAGCAGTACTTC. It codes for CASSLRLAGMYEQYF. This chain links TRBV5-1 with TRBJ2-7; 11 bases align to TRBD2. Germline V gene sequence: CDR1 SGHRS, CDR2 YFSETQ. This CDR3 has 15 amino acids. Trimming took 1 base from V and 4 from J; bases not matched to a gene: 4.

The J gene is TRBJ2-3, the V gene TRBV20-1; TRBD1 matches at 7 bases. The CDR3 runs to 14 residues. The germline V gene encodes CDR1 DFQATT and CDR2 SNEGSKA (reference sequence). V lost 2 bases, J lost 0 bases, and 2 bases stayed unmatched. The CDR3 loop reads CSARKGASTDTQYF. The DNA for the CDR3 is TGCAGTGCTAGAAAGGGGGCCAGCACAGATACGCAGTATTTT.

J is TRBJ1-5 and V is TRBV27, with D perhaps matching TRBD1 (5 bases). Trimming took off 7 bases at V and 3 bases at J, with 10 bases between the two ends. The length of the CDR3 is 13 residues. Germline values: CDR1 MNHEY, CDR2 SMNVEV (reference sequence). DNA of the CDR3: TGTGCCAGCAAGAAAGGGGACAATCAGCCCCAGCATTTT. Protein: CASKKGDNQPQHF.